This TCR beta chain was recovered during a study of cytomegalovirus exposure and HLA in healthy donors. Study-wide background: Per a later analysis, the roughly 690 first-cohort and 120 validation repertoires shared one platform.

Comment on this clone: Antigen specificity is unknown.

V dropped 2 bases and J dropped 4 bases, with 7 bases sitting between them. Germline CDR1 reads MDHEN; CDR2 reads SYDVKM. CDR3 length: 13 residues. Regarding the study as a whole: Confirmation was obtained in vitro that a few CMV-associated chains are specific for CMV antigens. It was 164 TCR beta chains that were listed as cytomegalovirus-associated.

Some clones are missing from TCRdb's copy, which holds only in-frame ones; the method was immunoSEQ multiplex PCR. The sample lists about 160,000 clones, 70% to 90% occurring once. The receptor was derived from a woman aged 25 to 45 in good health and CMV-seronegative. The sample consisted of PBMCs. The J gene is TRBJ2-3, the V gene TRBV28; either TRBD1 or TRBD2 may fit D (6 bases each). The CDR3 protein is CASSLGGPDTQYF. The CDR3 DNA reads TGTGCCAGCAGTTTAGGGGGGCCAGATACGCAGTATTTT.